Listed below are T cell receptor beta chains from one sample, sequenced in a study of human T cells and chemical hapten exposure. Each CDR3 protein gets one entry after TCRdb re-called the RACE reads with MiXCR. The sample lists 35,000 or so distinct CDR3 sequences, around 6.4% occurring once. Specimen: whole blood, collected in connection with sensitization to the hapten diphenylcyclopropenone (DPC). Receptors originate from a woman aged 30 to 39 with alopecia areata. Some clones in this sample may be carry-over from other donors' samples. The CDR3 runs from the conserved cysteine through the conserved F or W. D genes are given only for firm matches. Clone size, where shown, is once, few, many, or a class for clones that have expanded.

TGTGCCAGCAGCCACCGGGACGCTAAACTGTTTTTT	CASSHRDAKLFF	NA	TRBV7-2	TRBJ1-4	NA
TGTGCCAGCACACCGGGACTCCAAGAGACCCAGTACTTC	CASTPGLQETQYF	few	TRBV18	TRBJ2-5	NA
TGTGCCAGCAGTTCACAGCCGGCAGGCAGGAATGAGCAGTTCTTC	CASSSQPAGRNEQFF	NA	TRBV6-2/TRBV6-3	TRBJ2-1	NA
TGTGCCAGCAAGGCCGGGACAGGGGATTCACCCCTCCACTTT	CASKAGTGDSPLHF	NA	TRBV12-3/TRBV12-4	TRBJ1-6	TRBD1
TGCAGTGCTCGGGGACTAGCGGGGGGGCCATGGGGGCCAGATACGCAGTATTTT	CSARGLAGGPWGPDTQYF	NA	TRBV20-1	TRBJ2-3	TRBD2
TGCAGCGTTGAACCCCCCGAGAATGGCTACACCTTC	CSVEPPENGYTF	many	TRBV29-1	TRBJ1-2	NA
TGCAGTGCTAGAGCCGAATCTAGCACAGATACGCAGTATTTT	CSARAESSTDTQYF	NA	TRBV20-1	TRBJ2-3	NA
TGTGCCAGCAGCCGAAGACAGGGGGTCTACAATGAGCAGTTCTTC	CASSRRQGVYNEQFF	NA	TRBV7-2	TRBJ2-1	TRBD1
TGTGCCACCAGCGGGGGTCGCGACAGGAGGGATGGCTACACCTTC	CATSGGRDRRDGYTF	few	TRBV15	TRBJ1-2	NA
TGTGCCAGCAGCTTAGGACAGCAGTACGAGCAGTACTTC	CASSLGQQYEQYF	many	TRBV7-6	TRBJ2-7	NA
TGTGCCAGCAGTTCGAACATACATGGACAGGGAGAGTATGGCTACACCTTC	CASSSNIHGQGEYGYTF	many	TRBV27	TRBJ1-2	TRBD1
TGCGCCAGCAGCCAATGGACAGGGGTCGACTCTGGGGCCAACGTCCTGACTTTC	CASSQWTGVDSGANVLTF	few	TRBV4-3	TRBJ2-6	TRBD1
TGTGCCAGCAGCCCTTATAACACTGAAGCTTTCTTT	CASSPYNTEAFF	many	TRBV14	TRBJ1-1	NA
TGTGCCATCAGTACAGCGACGAACACTGAAGCTTTCTTT	CAISTATNTEAFF	NA	TRBV10-3	TRBJ1-1	NA
TGCAGTGCTTTCTTCGGACAGGGGGACAATCAGCCCCAGCATTTT	CSAFFGQGDNQPQHF	many	TRBV20-1	TRBJ1-5	TRBD1
TGCGCCAGCAGCCCATCGCAGGGGGAGTGGGACGAGCAGTACTTC	CASSPSQGEWDEQYF	NA	TRBV4-1	TRBJ2-7	TRBD1
TGCGCCAGCAGCCAAGATAAGCGAGACACAGATACGCAGTATTTT	CASSQDKRDTDTQYF	many	TRBV4-3	TRBJ2-3	NA
TGTGCCAGCAGCCGGACTAGCGGGGGCCCTCGTAATGAGCAGTTCTTC	CASSRTSGGPRNEQFF	many	TRBV14	TRBJ2-1	TRBD2
TGTGCCAGCAGCTTCCAGCGGGGGGCTTACACAGATACGCAGTATTTT	CASSFQRGAYTDTQYF	NA	TRBV5-4	TRBJ2-3	TRBD2
TGTGCCAGCAAAGCGGTCGGGGATCACAATGGCTACACCTTC	CASKAVGDHNGYTF	many	TRBV5-4	TRBJ1-2	NA
TGTGCCAGCACCTCCACCGTACAAGGAGGGAATCAGCCCCAGCATTTT	CASTSTVQGGNQPQHF	many	TRBV4-2	TRBJ1-5	NA
TGTGCCAGCAGCTTAGGATCACATTCCTACGAGCAGTACTTC	CASSLGSHSYEQYF	few	TRBV11-2	TRBJ2-7	NA
TGCGCCAGCAGCTTGGGCTTGCAAAGTGACACAGATACGCAGTATTTT	CASSLGLQSDTDTQYF	few	TRBV5-1	TRBJ2-3	NA
TGCGCCAGCAGTCAATCGCCGAACCCGGGACAAGGAAACACCATATATTTT	CASSQSPNPGQGNTIYF	NA	TRBV23-1	TRBJ1-3	NA
TGTGCCAGCAGCCGGTCGGGACAGGCTTTCTCCTATAATTCACCCCTCCACTTT	CASSRSGQAFSYNSPLHF	many	TRBV4-2	TRBJ1-6	TRBD1
TGTGCCAGCAGTCCCACCCCAGACAGGGGTGAGGCTAATGAAAAACTGTTTTTT	CASSPTPDRGEANEKLFF	few	TRBV7-9	TRBJ1-4	TRBD1
TGTGCCAGCAGCCTCGCAAGGCAGGGAGATACCGGGGAGCTGTTTTTT	CASSLARQGDTGELFF	NA	TRBV5-4	TRBJ2-2	NA
TGTGCCAGCAGCTTAAGGGGAACTCAGCCCCAGCATTTT	CASSLRGTQPQHF	NA	TRBV7-8	TRBJ1-5	NA